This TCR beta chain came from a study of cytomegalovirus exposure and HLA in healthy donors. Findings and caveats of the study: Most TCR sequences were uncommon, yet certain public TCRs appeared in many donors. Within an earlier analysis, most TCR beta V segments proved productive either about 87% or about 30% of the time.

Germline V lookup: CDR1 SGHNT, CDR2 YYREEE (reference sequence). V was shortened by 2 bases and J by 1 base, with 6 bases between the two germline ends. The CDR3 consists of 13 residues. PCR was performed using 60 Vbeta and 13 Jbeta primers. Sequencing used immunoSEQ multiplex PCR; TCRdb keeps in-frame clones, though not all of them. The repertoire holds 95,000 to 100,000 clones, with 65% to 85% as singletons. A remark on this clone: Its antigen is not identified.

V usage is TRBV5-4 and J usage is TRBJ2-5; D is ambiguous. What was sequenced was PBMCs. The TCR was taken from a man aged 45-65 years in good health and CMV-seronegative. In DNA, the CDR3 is TGTGCCAGCAGCTTAGGAGCCCAAGAGACCCAGTACTTC. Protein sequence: CASSLGAQETQYF.